Given below is one T cell receptor (beta chain) in context. This sample stems from a study of T cell responses to AZD1222 COVID-19 vaccine. About the study: Investigators merged groups given second doses at roughly 4 or roughly 12 weeks.

Germline V gene data show CDR1 as MDHEN and CDR2 as SYDVKM. This CDR3 has 15 amino acids. Trimming at V came to 7 bases and at J to 5 bases, leaving 11 bases not matched to a gene. The repertoire was sequenced with immunoSEQ multiplex PCR; TCRdb's copy has only in-frame clones and lacks some. Seen here are about 130,000 clones, about 80% observed once, and the top ten hold roughly 3.9%. The chain is built from TRBV28 and TRBJ2-7, with TRBD1 identical over 10 bases. This receptor was taken from an adult in good health. Sequenced here: peripheral blood, sampled on day 0 of AZD1222 vaccination. The DNA for the CDR3 is TGTGCCAGCACCTTAGGGGGACAGGGGTCCGACGAGCAGTACTTC. This translates into CASTLGGQGSDEQYF.